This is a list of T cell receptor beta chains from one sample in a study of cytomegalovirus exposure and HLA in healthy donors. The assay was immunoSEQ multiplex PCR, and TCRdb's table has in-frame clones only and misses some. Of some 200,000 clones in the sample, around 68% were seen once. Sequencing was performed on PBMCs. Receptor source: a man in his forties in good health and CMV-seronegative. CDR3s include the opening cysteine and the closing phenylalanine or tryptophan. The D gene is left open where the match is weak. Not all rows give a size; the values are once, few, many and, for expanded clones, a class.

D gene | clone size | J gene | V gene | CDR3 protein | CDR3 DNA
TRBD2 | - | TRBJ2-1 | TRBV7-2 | CASSLGVAGVYEQFF | TGTGCCAGCAGCTTAGGGGTAGCGGGAGTCTATGAGCAGTTCTTC
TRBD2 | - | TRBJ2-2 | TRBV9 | CASSEASGYTGELFF | TGTGCCAGCAGCGAAGCTAGCGGATACACCGGGGAGCTGTTTTTT
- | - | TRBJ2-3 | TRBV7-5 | CARSTREARGDTQYF | TGTGCCAGAAGCACTCGGGAGGCCCGGGGGGATACGCAGTATTTT
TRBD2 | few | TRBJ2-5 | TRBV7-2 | CASSLSAASGGAGETQYF | TGTGCCAGCAGCTTAAGTGCGGCTAGCGGGGGGGCCGGGGAGACCCAGTACTTC
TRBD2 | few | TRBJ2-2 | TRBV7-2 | CASSTRTSGGNTGELFF | TGTGCCAGCAGCACCCGGACTAGCGGGGGGAACACCGGGGAGCTGTTTTTT
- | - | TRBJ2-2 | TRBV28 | CASSYGTTNTGELFF | TGTGCCAGCAGTTACGGGACAACGAACACCGGGGAGCTGTTTTTT
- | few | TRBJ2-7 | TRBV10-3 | CATRLSEDEQYF | TGTGCCACCCGTTTGTCAGAGGACGAGCAGTACTTC
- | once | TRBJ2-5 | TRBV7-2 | CASSLGLVAETQYF | TGTGCCAGCAGCTTAGGGCTAGTCGCAGAGACCCAGTACTTC
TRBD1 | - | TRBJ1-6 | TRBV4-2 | CASSQSGGQGSSYNSPLHF | TGTGCCAGCAGCCAAAGTGGGGGACAGGGGAGCTCCTATAATTCACCCCTCCACTTT
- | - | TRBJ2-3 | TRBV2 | CASAGGVGDTQYF | TGTGCCAGCGCAGGCGGGGTCGGAGATACGCAGTATTTT
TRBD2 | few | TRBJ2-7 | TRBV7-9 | CASSTRTAGEEQYF | TGTGCCAGCAGCACCCGGACAGCGGGAGAGGAGCAGTACTTC
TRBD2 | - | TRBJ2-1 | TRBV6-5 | CASSRLAGASEQFF | TGTGCCAGCAGTCGACTAGCGGGAGCATCTGAGCAGTTCTTC
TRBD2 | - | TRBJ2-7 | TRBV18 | CASSPSRLAALSYEQYF | TGTGCCAGCTCACCTTCCCGGCTAGCGGCCCTTTCCTACGAGCAGTACTTC
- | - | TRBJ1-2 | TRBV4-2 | CASSQDLDFHGYTF | TGTGCCAGCAGCCAAGATCTGGACTTTCACGGCTACACCTTC
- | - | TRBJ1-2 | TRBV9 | CASSVTQNYGYTF | TGTGCCAGCAGCGTGACTCAGAACTATGGCTACACCTTC
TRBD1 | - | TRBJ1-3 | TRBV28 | CASSMGTDSGNTIYF | TGTGCCAGCAGCATGGGGACAGACTCTGGAAACACCATATATTTT
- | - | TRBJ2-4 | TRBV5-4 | CASSLGDLGKNIQYF | TGTGCCAGCAGCTTGGGCGACTTGGGCAAAAACATTCAGTACTTC
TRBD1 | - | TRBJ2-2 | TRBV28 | CASSSPPGGNTGELFF | TGTGCCAGCAGTTCCCCTCCAGGGGGTAACACCGGGGAGCTGTTTTTT
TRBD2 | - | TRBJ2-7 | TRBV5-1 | CASSFSGERGEQYF | TGCGCCAGCAGCTTTTCCGGGGAGCGGGGCGAGCAGTACTTC
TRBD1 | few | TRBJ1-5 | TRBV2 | CASSTTGDNQPQHF | TGTGCCAGCAGTACAACAGGGGACAATCAGCCCCAGCATTTT
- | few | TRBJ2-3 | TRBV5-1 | CASRLAATDTQYF | TGCGCCAGCAGATTAGCGGCCACAGATACGCAGTATTTT
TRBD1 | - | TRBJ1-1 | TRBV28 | CASSSDRVRTEAFF | TGTGCCAGCAGTTCGGACAGGGTACGAACTGAAGCTTTCTTT
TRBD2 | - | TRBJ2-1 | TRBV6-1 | CASKFGTSIDEQFF | TGTGCCAGCAAATTCGGGACTAGCATAGATGAGCAGTTCTTC
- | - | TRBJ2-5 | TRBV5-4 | CASSLREAQYF | TGTGCCAGCAGCTTGAGGGAGGCCCAGTACTTC
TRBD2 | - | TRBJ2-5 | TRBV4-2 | CASSQDPVGRNQETQYF | TGTGCCAGCAGCCAAGACCCCGTCGGGAGGAACCAAGAGACCCAGTACTTC
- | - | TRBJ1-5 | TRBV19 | CASSAFSGFDQPQHF | TGTGCCAGTAGTGCGTTTTCAGGGTTCGATCAGCCCCAGCATTTT
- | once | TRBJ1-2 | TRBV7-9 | CASSQATDYGYTF | TGTGCCAGCAGCCAGGCGACAGACTATGGCTACACCTTC
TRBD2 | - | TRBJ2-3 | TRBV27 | CASSLSGGVTDTQYF | TGTGCCAGCAGTTTGAGCGGGGGGGTCACAGATACGCAGTATTTT
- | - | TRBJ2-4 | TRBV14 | CASSPMDSWDETKNIQYF | TGTGCCAGCAGCCCGATGGACAGTTGGGACGAGACCAAAAACATTCAGTACTTC
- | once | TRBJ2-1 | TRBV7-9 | CASSLDSSYNEQFF | TGTGCCAGCAGCCTTGACTCTTCCTACAATGAGCAGTTCTTC
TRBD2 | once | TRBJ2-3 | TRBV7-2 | CASSPGGPGTDTQYF | TGTGCCAGCAGCCCGGGGGGGCCGGGCACAGATACGCAGTATTTT
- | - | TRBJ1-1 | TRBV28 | CASSVPGRGVSTEAFF | TGTGCCAGCAGTGTCCCGGGACGGGGGGTCTCAACTGAAGCTTTCTTT
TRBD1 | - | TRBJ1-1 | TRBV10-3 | CAISPSTGVDDTEAFF | TGTGCCATCAGTCCTTCCACAGGGGTCGACGACACTGAAGCTTTCTTT